Shown below are 24 T cell receptor beta chains from a single sample sequenced in a study of blood T cells in healthy people across ages. For the second PCR, which ran for 7 to 11 cycles, a sample-barcoded 5' primer and a J-beta primer mix were used. TCRdb reprocessed the 5' RACE reads with MiXCR, giving one entry per CDR3 protein. The sample includes some 320,000 distinct CDR3 sequences, 25% to 30% seen only once; the top ten take roughly 28%. Sample: blood. These receptors were taken from a woman aged 65 to 85 in good health.

This clonotype was observed many times. The CDR3 loop is CASSPNPGRMQETQYF. CDR3 DNA: TGCGCCAGCAGCCCGAATCCCGGGAGGATGCAAGAGACCCAGTACTTC. The chain uses TRBV4-1 and TRBJ2-5; TRBD2 matches 7 bases. The CDR3 runs 16 residues. With 4 bases clipped from V and 2 bases from J, the junction kept 10 bases outside the gene matches. Per germline, CDR1 MGHRA and CDR2 YSYEKL.

This clonotype was seen only once. The rearrangement links TRBV5-1 to TRBJ2-7; weak D call: TRBD1 (5 bases). Germline lookup yields CDR1 SGHRS and CDR2 YFSETQ. This CDR3 contains 14 residues. V lost 2 bases to trimming and J lost 6 bases, with 15 bases between them. This chain's CDR3 is CASSFTGSLTEQYF. The CDR3 DNA reads as TGCGCCAGCAGCTTCACAGGTTCTTTGACCGAGCAGTACTTC.

The J gene is TRBJ2-2, the V gene TRBV7-2, with 8 bases identical to TRBD2. CDR1 SGHTA and CDR2 FQGNSA come from the germline V gene. With V trimmed by 4 bases and J by 6 bases, 7 bases remained unmatched. The CDR3 is 15 amino acids. The CDR3 nucleotides read TGTGCCAGCAGCTGGGGGACTAGACGGGCCGGGGAGCTGTTTTTT. Translation: CASSWGTRRAGELFF. The variable domain in full, completed from reference TRBV7-2 and TRBJ2-2, reads GAGVSQSPSNKVTEKGKDVELRCDPISGHTALYWYRQSLGQGLEFLIYFQGNSAPDKSGLPSDRFSAERTGGSVSTLTIQRTQQEDSAVYLCASSWGTRRAGELFFGEGSRLTVL.

Notes on this clonotype: This may be a read error: a much more frequent sequence differs by one nucleotide. This chain uses TRBV20-1 with TRBJ2-5; D not resolved. Looked up from germline, CDR1 is DFQATT and CDR2 is SNEGSKA (reference sequence). This CDR3 spans 15 amino acids. The V gene lost 2 bases and the J gene lost 5 bases, with 18 bases spanning the gap. The CDR3, as DNA: TGCAGTGCTAGACCATGTAGGACGGCTGGGGAGACCCAGTACTTC. Translation: CSARPCRTAGETQYF.

This clonotype has just a few counts. This clone may be a read error of a much larger clone one base away. V usage is TRBV13 and J usage is TRBJ2-1; 11 nucleotides line up with TRBD2. With V trimmed by 3 bases and J by 6 bases, 4 bases remained unmatched. Germline CDR1 reads PRHDT; CDR2 reads FYEKMQ (reference sequence). The CDR3 runs 15 residues. CDR3 sequence reads: CASSFGTSGFNEQFF. CDR3 sequence (DNA): TGTGCCAGCAGCTTCGGGACTAGCGGCTTCAATGAGCAGTTCTTC.

This clonotype was counted only a few times. The chain employs TRBV5-5 and TRBJ1-5; no clear D. CDR1 and CDR2 from the germline V gene are SGHKS and YYEKEE (reference sequence). The CDR3 contains 16 residues. Trimming took off 7 bases at V and 0 bases at J, with 17 bases between the two ends. Here the CDR3 reads CASAESEGYSNQPQHF. As DNA, the CDR3 is TGTGCCAGCGCCGAAAGTGAGGGTTATAGCAATCAGCCCCAGCATTTT.

The CDR3 spells CSAKLAGSTDTQYF. CDR3 DNA sequence: TGCAGTGCTAAGCTAGCGGGTAGCACAGATACGCAGTATTTT. This sequence joins TRBV20-1 and TRBJ2-3; 8 bases fit TRBD2. This CDR3 region has 14 residues. The germline gives CDR1 DFQATT, CDR2 SNEGSKA (reference sequence). V trimming: 4 bases; J trimming: 0 bases; junction bases outside the gene matches: 3.

The chain employs TRBV7-6 and TRBJ2-5, with D uncertain. The DNA end is more similar to TRBJ2-1, so the J call may be wrong. CDR3 length: 15 residues. Germline V CDR1 and CDR2: SGHVS, FNYEAQ. This chain's CDR3 is CASSLRSLNAHEQFF. CDR3 in DNA: TGTGCCAGCAGCCTAAGGTCCCTTAACGCCCATGAGCAGTTCTTC.

This clonotype was observed a handful of times. The chain couples TRBV5-1 to TRBJ2-7, with D perhaps TRBD2 (6 bases). CDR1 is SGHRS and CDR2 is YFSETQ in the germline V gene. Trimming removed 6 bases from V and 7 bases from J, with 20 bases in between. CDR3 length: 14 residues. The CDR3 sequence: CASKVEPASGEQYF. As DNA, the CDR3 is TGCGCCAGCAAGGTTGAGCCTGCAAGCGGGGAGCAGTACTTC.

The chain couples TRBV19 to TRBJ1-5, with 9 bases aligning to TRBD1. The CDR3 has 16 amino acids. Trimming took 5 bases from V and 8 from J; bases not matched to a gene: 13. Germline loops: CDR1 LNHDA, CDR2 SQIVND (reference sequence). The CDR3 sequence: CASSLAGTGSLEPQHF. CDR3 nucleotide sequence: TGTGCCAGTAGTCTCGCCGGGACAGGGAGCCTGGAGCCCCAGCATTTT.

The chain carries TRBV20-1 and TRBJ2-1; the match to TRBD2 covers 9 bases. This CDR3 has 17 amino acids. Germline V gene data show CDR1 as DFQATT and CDR2 as SNEGSKA (reference sequence). V shed 0 bases, J shed 7 bases, and the junction held 13 bases outside the gene matches. This chain's CDR3 is CSARDPLQAGGGNEQFF. The CDR3 nucleotides are TGCAGTGCTAGAGACCCCCTCCAAGCGGGAGGAGGAAATGAGCAGTTCTTC.

The sample holds a few counts of this clonotype. The V call is TRBV7-2, the J call TRBJ2-1; D gene unclear. Germline-derived CDR1 and CDR2 are SGHTA and FQGNSA. The CDR3 is 13 residues long. Trimming left V 3 bases short and J 6 bases short, with 9 bases between. In DNA, the CDR3 is TGTGCCAGCAGCTTTACAAGCCCCAATGAGCAGTTCTTC. Its translation is CASSFTSPNEQFF.

This clonotype has more than one count but fewer than ten. This chain connects TRBV3-1 to TRBJ2-1, with 13 bases identical to TRBD2. This CDR3 comprises 14 residues. Unmatched junction bases numbered 5, after V lost 6 bases and J lost 9 bases. Germline V gene data show CDR1 as LGHDT and CDR2 as YNNKEL (reference sequence). The CDR3 is CASRNRLAGGEQFF. The CDR3 DNA reads as TGTGCCAGCAGGAACCGACTAGCGGGAGGTGAGCAGTTCTTC.

V and J are TRBV29-1 and TRBJ2-3, with unresolved D. Germline V gene sequence: CDR1 SQVTM, CDR2 ANQGSEA. The CDR3 is 12 amino acids. The germline V and J ends were trimmed by 4 bases and 1 base, with 6 bases remaining between them. CDR3 sequence: CSVVQGTDTQYF. DNA of the CDR3: TGCAGCGTTGTCCAGGGCACAGATACGCAGTATTTT.

The gene calls are TRBV18 and TRBJ2-1; TRBD2 agrees at 11 bases. This CDR3 has 16 amino acids. V lost 3 bases, J lost 3 bases, and 4 bases stayed unmatched. Germline CDR1 is KGHSH and CDR2 is LQKENI. CDR3 in DNA: TGTGCCAGCTCACCCGGGACTAGCGGAGACTACAATGAGCAGTTCTTC. Translation: CASSPGTSGDYNEQFF.

This clonotype turned up a few times. J is TRBJ1-5 and V is TRBV18; TRBD1 might be the D (5 bases). Germline values: CDR1 KGHSH, CDR2 LQKENI. Trimming stripped 3 bases from V and 0 bases from J, with 9 bases between. The CDR3 is 15 residues long. Written as DNA, the CDR3 is TGTGCCAGCTCACCGGGGGGGAGTAGCAATCAGCCCCAGCATTTT. This sequence encodes CASSPGGSSNQPQHF.

This clonotype was detected a few times. The DNA of the CDR3 is TGCGCCAGCAGCCCAACCGGGACAGGTGAAGAGACCCAGTACTTC. As protein: CASSPTGTGEETQYF. V is TRBV4-3 and J is TRBJ2-5; 8 bases are shared with TRBD1. The CDR3 loop spans 15 amino acids. Germline values: CDR1 LGHNA, CDR2 YSLEER. The junction had 7 bases not matched to a gene; V was cut back by 4 bases and J by 3 bases.

The chain carries TRBV12-3 or TRBV12-4 and TRBJ2-7; TRBD2 agrees at 7 bases. The CDR3 has 15 amino acids. J lost 0 bases, V lost 1 base, and 3 bases had no gene match. CDR3 nucleotide sequence: TGTGCCAGCAGTTTAGATCCGGGAGGCTCCTACGAGCAGTACTTC. This encodes CASSLDPGGSYEQYF.

The rearrangement joins TRBV4-1 to TRBJ1-2; 7 bases fit TRBD1. Losses at the gene ends were 0 bases for V and 8 bases for J; bases not matched to a gene: 9. CDR1 is MGHRA, CDR2 YSYEKL, per germline. The CDR3 totals 15 residues. DNA of the CDR3: TGCGCCAGCAGCCAAGAAGGAAGAGGGGGCGGGGGCTACACCTTC. Protein product: CASSQEGRGGGGYTF.

In its sample, this clonotype was seen a few times. The chain recombines TRBV12-3 or TRBV12-4 with TRBJ1-1; 7 nucleotides agree with TRBD1. The CDR3 runs 13 residues. Trimming removed 7 bases from V and 7 bases from J; junction bases left unmatched: 9. The CDR3 region has the DNA TGTGCCAGCATTATCGACAGGGAGGGTGAAGCTTTCTTT. It translates to CASIIDREGEAFF.

The chain is built from TRBV29-1 and TRBJ1-2, with D perhaps matching TRBD1 (6 bases). The germline gives CDR1 SQVTM, CDR2 ANQGSEA. V was pared by 7 bases and J by 7 bases, with 16 bases between. The CDR3 has 12 residues. The chain's CDR3 is CSGVQGKGGYTF. CDR3 DNA: TGCAGCGGCGTACAGGGTAAAGGTGGCTACACCTTC. Drawing the rest from reference TRBV29-1 and TRBJ1-2, the complete variable domain is SAVISQKPSRDICQRGTSLTIQCQVDSQVTMMFWYRQQPGQSLTLIATANQGSEATYESGFVIDKFPISRPNLTFSTLTVSNMSPEDSSIYLCSGVQGKGGYTFGSGTRLTVV.

The CDR3 loop reads CASSLVGASNEKLFF. As DNA, the CDR3 is TGCGCCAGCAGCTTGGTGGGGGCTAGTAATGAAAAACTGTTTTTT. The V call is TRBV5-1, the J call TRBJ1-4, with D tentatively TRBD1 (6 bases). The V gene lost 0 bases and the J gene lost 4 bases, with 10 bases spanning the gap. The germline gives CDR1 SGHRS, CDR2 YFSETQ. The CDR3 loop spans 15 amino acids.

This clonotype was recorded a few times. The chain joins TRBV20-1 to TRBJ2-2, with D tentatively TRBD2 (6 bases). CDR3 length: 15 amino acids. CDR1 and CDR2 (germline): DFQATT, SNEGSKA (reference sequence). V lost 0 bases to trimming and J lost 5 bases, with 13 bases between them. For the CDR3, the DNA is TGCAGTGCTAGAGATTACGGGAGAGGGACCGGGGAGCTGTTTTTT. Its translation: CSARDYGRGTGELFF.

A few counts support this clonotype. The chain links TRBV20-1 to TRBJ2-5; possible D gene TRBD2, 6 bases. This CDR3 comprises 16 residues. CDR1 and CDR2 from the germline V gene are DFQATT and SNEGSKA (reference sequence). Between the trimmed V and J ends, which lost 0 bases and 2 bases, there was a span of 16 bases. The CDR3 protein is CSAREDYPNRQETQYF. CDR3 DNA sequence: TGCAGTGCTAGAGAGGACTACCCCAATAGGCAAGAGACCCAGTACTTC.